The 26 T cell receptor beta chains in this list originate from one sample, sequenced in a study of blood T cell repertoires in COVID-19. Clones were read by immunoSEQ multiplex PCR, and TCRdb kept only the in-frame ones, dropping some. Among around 190,000 clones listed, 70% to 80% were seen once. Input material: peripheral blood. The receptors were gathered from a woman in her thirties or forties with COVID-19, enrolled during active disease.

This clone was detected once. The V gene is TRBV5-1, the J gene TRBJ2-1, with unresolved D. This CDR3 comprises 13 residues. Between the trimmed V and J ends, which lost 7 bases and 6 bases, there was a span of 14 bases. Germline CDR1 SGHRS, CDR2 YFSETQ. As DNA, the CDR3 is TGCGCCAGCGGGCTTCGGCAGACCAATGAGCAGTTCTTC. Its protein is CASGLRQTNEQFF. Variable domain in full (rest from reference TRBV5-1 and TRBJ2-1): KAGVTQTPRYLIKTRGQQVTLSCSPISGHRSVSWYQQTPGQGLQFLFEYFSETQRNKGNFPGRFSGRQFSNSRSEMNVSTLELGDSALYLCASGLRQTNEQFFGPGTRLTVL.

The chain combines TRBV4-2 with TRBJ2-4; D is perhaps TRBD1 or TRBD2 (6 bases each). Germline V gene data show CDR1 as LGHNA and CDR2 as YNFKEQ. V was cut by 7 bases and J by 3 bases, with 16 bases left in between. This CDR3 region has 15 residues. The CDR3 loop is CASTGGERSKNIQYF. The CDR3 bases are TGTGCCAGCACCGGGGGCGAGCGCAGCAAAAACATTCAGTACTTC.

The V and J genes are TRBV3-1 (or the pseudogene TRBV3-2) and TRBJ1-3; 9 bases line up with TRBD1. The CDR3 extends over 16 amino acids. Germline CDR1 and CDR2: LGHDT and YNNKEL (reference sequence). The trim removed 4 bases at V and 1 base at J, leaving 5 bases unmatched. CDR3 sequence: CASSPYGTGSGNTIYF. In DNA, the CDR3 is TGTGCCAGCAGCCCCTACGGGACAGGGTCTGGAAACACCATATATTTT.

V is TRBV29-1 and J is TRBJ2-1, with D perhaps matching TRBD2 (7 bases). This CDR3 is 15 amino acids long. Germline assignment: CDR1 SQVTM and CDR2 ANQGSEA. V lost 4 bases to trimming and J lost 6 bases, with 19 bases between them. CDR3 in DNA: TGCAGCGTTGTATCTGGGGGGGGCGTCCTCAATGAGCAGTTCTTC. Protein product: CSVVSGGGVLNEQFF.

The chain's CDR3 is CASSLGDRANTGELFF. As DNA, the CDR3 is TGCGCCAGCAGCTTGGGGGACAGGGCGAACACCGGGGAGCTGTTTTTT. The chain carries TRBV5-1 and TRBJ2-2, with 9 bases aligning to TRBD1. V lost 0 bases, J lost 0 bases, and 0 bases stayed unmatched. The V gene's germline CDR1 is SGHRS and CDR2 YFSETQ. There are 16 residues in the CDR3.

This chain connects TRBV4-1 to TRBJ1-5, with D maybe TRBD1 (5 bases). V gave up 1 base and J gave up 0 bases, with 10 bases separating them. Germline V gene data show CDR1 as MGHRA and CDR2 as YSYEKL. CDR3 length equals 16 residues. The CDR3 protein is CASSQVGGDSNQPQHF. Written as DNA, the CDR3 is TGCGCCAGCAGCCAAGTGGGAGGGGATAGCAATCAGCCCCAGCATTTT.

The chain combines TRBV6-4 with TRBJ1-4; 8 bases align to TRBD1. This CDR3 is 14 amino acids long. In germline, CDR1 is MRHNA, CDR2 SNTAGT. J was trimmed by 3 bases and V by 6 bases; bases with no gene match: 3. The CDR3 sequence is CASSPGGPNEKLFF. CDR3 nucleotide sequence: TGTGCCAGCAGCCCAGGGGGCCCTAATGAAAAACTGTTTTTT.

The gene calls are TRBV5-1 and TRBJ2-3; the D is unclear. From germline, CDR1 is SGHRS and CDR2 YFSETQ. With 5 bases removed from V and 6 bases from J, the gap between germline ends came to 10 bases. The CDR3 is 12 amino acids. Here the CDR3 DNA reads TGCGCCAGCAGTTTAATCCAGGATACGCAGTATTTT. It encodes CASSLIQDTQYF.

The chain links TRBV15 to TRBJ1-2; the D gene is possibly TRBD1 (6 bases). Germline V gene data show CDR1 as LNHNV and CDR2 as YYDKDF (reference sequence). The CDR3 length is 15 residues. Trimming removed 1 base at V and 5 bases at J, with 14 bases between. CDR3 nucleotides: TGTGCCACCAGCAGAGCTCGGGGGGCCTCTTATGGCTACACCTTC. As protein: CATSRARGASYGYTF.

CDR3 loop: CASSPGDLTDTQYF. The CDR3 bases are TGTGCCAGCAGTCCAGGGGACCTCACAGATACGCAGTATTTT. V is TRBV28 and J is TRBJ2-3, with a weak D call TRBD1 (6 bases). V lost 5 bases and J 2 bases, leaving 11 bases between the germline ends. The CDR3 contains 14 residues. From germline, CDR1 is MDHEN and CDR2 SYDVKM. Looking up the rest from reference TRBV28 and TRBJ2-3 gives the full variable domain: DVKVTQSSRYLVKRTGEKVFLECVQDMDHENMFWYRQDPGLGLRLIYFSYDVKMKEKGDIPEGYSVSREKKERFSLILESASTNQTSMYLCASSPGDLTDTQYFGPGTRLTVL.

The gene calls are TRBV27 and TRBJ2-2; 8 bases are shared with TRBD2. Germline V gene data show CDR1 as MNHEY and CDR2 as SMNVEV (reference sequence). J gave up 6 bases and V 3 bases, and 9 bases lay outside the gene matches. CDR3 length: 16 amino acids. This CDR3 is CASSFTGLVGAGELFF. In nucleotides, the CDR3 is TGTGCCAGCAGTTTTACGGGACTAGTAGGGGCCGGGGAGCTGTTTTTT.

The chain carries TRBV18 and TRBJ1-2; D remains ambiguous. CDR3 length: 13 residues. The V end was cut by 3 bases, the J end by 5 bases, with 10 bases between. The germline V gene has CDR1 KGHSH and CDR2 LQKENI. The CDR3 sequence is CASSPPVEYGYTF. The CDR3, as DNA: TGTGCCAGCTCACCCCCAGTGGAGTATGGCTACACCTTC.

Of note for this clone: This sample also contains other DNA sequences that code for the same CDR3. The chain has TRBV30 and TRBJ2-3; D is unresolved. CDR1 and CDR2 from the germline V gene are GTSNPN and SVGIG (reference sequence). There are 14 residues in the CDR3. Trimming cost V 0 bases and J 0 bases, with 7 bases left between them. The CDR3 nucleotides are TGTGCCTGGAGTGTAGGCGGTAGCACAGATACGCAGTATTTT. Encoded protein: CAWSVGGSTDTQYF.

This clone appeared once. The J gene is TRBJ2-7, the V gene TRBV6-5, with D perhaps TRBD2 (5 bases). This CDR3 is 15 amino acids long. Per germline, CDR1 MNHEY and CDR2 SVGAGI. Trimming cost V 0 bases and J 0 bases, with 9 bases left between them. The CDR3 loop reads CASSYSTGFSYEQYF. DNA for the CDR3: TGTGCCAGCAGTTACTCGACGGGGTTCTCCTACGAGCAGTACTTC.

The CDR3 sequence is CSARGDGEQFF. Here the CDR3 DNA reads TGCAGTGCTAGGGGCGACGGTGAGCAGTTCTTC. The rearrangement joins TRBV20-1 to TRBJ2-1; D call uncertain. Trimming cost V 3 bases and J 9 bases, with 9 bases left between them. Germline-derived CDR1 and CDR2 are DFQATT and SNEGSKA (reference sequence). The CDR3 is 11 residues long.

V and J are TRBV5-1 and TRBJ1-1; 10 positions agree with TRBD1. Per germline, CDR1 SGHRS and CDR2 YFSETQ. Losses at the gene ends were 4 bases for V and 5 bases for J; bases not matched to a gene: 8. The CDR3 sequence is 15 residues long. DNA of the CDR3: TGCGCCAGCAGCGAACCGGGACAGGGGAAAACTGAAGCTTTCTTT. It translates to CASSEPGQGKTEAFF.

The chain combines TRBV7-2 with TRBJ1-5, with D possibly TRBD1 on 6 matching bases. V lost 3 bases, J lost 0 bases, and 15 bases lay in between. Germline CDR1 is SGHTA and CDR2 is FQGNSA. The CDR3 has 17 amino acids. In nucleotides, the CDR3 is TGTGCCAGCAGCTTTGCCTCGACAGGATCTAGCAATCAGCCCCAGCATTTT. Protein: CASSFASTGSSNQPQHF.

Of note for this clone: A junction boundary mismatches the germline segment, possibly from a read error. The rearrangement joins TRBV10-2 to TRBJ2-3, with 10 nucleotides matching TRBD2. The CDR3 contains 13 residues. From germline, CDR1 is WSHSY and CDR2 SAAADI. The CDR3 DNA sequence: TGCGCCAGCAGTGACCTAGCGGGAGACTTGGCGGGTTTT. This gives the protein CASSDLAGDLAGF.

The chain is built from TRBV7-2 and TRBJ2-5, with 11 positions matching TRBD2. Germline CDR1 and CDR2: SGHTA and FQGNSA. V lost 5 bases to trimming and J lost 6 bases; unmatched junction nucleotides: 8. The CDR3 length is 15 residues. The CDR3 sequence: CASSIRPTSGKTQYF. In DNA, the CDR3 is TGTGCCAGCAGCATCCGCCCGACTAGCGGGAAGACCCAGTACTTC.

This chain joins TRBV7-2 and TRBJ1-1; the match to TRBD1 covers 9 bases. Germline V gene data show CDR1 as SGHTA and CDR2 as FQGNSA. Trimming removed 5 bases from V and 1 base from J; junction bases left unmatched: 2. This CDR3 contains 14 residues. The chain's CDR3 is CASSTDRGNTEAFF. The DNA for the CDR3 is TGTGCCAGCAGCACGGACAGGGGGAACACTGAAGCTTTCTTT.

The V and J genes are TRBV7-2 and TRBJ1-1; possible D gene TRBD1, 5 bases. CDR1 and CDR2 from the germline V gene are SGHTA and FQGNSA. The CDR3 loop spans 14 amino acids. Between the trimmed V and J ends, which lost 5 bases and 10 bases, there was a span of 20 bases. The CDR3 nucleotides read TGTGCCAGCAGCAATGGGGGGGTCTCGAACTCAGCTTTCTTT. Translation: CASSNGGVSNSAFF.

This sequence joins TRBV30 and TRBJ2-7; a possible D gene is TRBD1 (6 bases). V gave up 3 bases and J gave up 10 bases, with 16 bases separating them. Per germline, CDR1 GTSNPN and CDR2 SVGIG (reference sequence). The CDR3 runs to 12 residues. The DNA for the CDR3 is TGTGCCTGGAGGCGAACAGGGTTGGAACAGTACTTC. Encoded protein: CAWRRTGLEQYF.

The chain joins TRBV15 to TRBJ1-5; 8 nucleotides align to TRBD1. V gave up 1 base and J gave up 1 base; unmatched junction bases: 9. Germline V gives CDR1 LNHNV, CDR2 YYDKDF (reference sequence). The CDR3 length is 18 residues. CDR3 loop: CATSRGGAGQESNQPQHF. The CDR3 region has the DNA TGTGCCACCAGCAGAGGTGGGGCGGGACAGGAAAGCAATCAGCCCCAGCATTTT.

Remarks on this clone: This sequence is one base from a far larger clone and is likely a read error. The chain has TRBV27 and TRBJ2-5; D is undetermined. Germline V lookup: CDR1 MNHEY, CDR2 SMNVEV (reference sequence). The ends were cut back, 3 bases at V and 5 bases at J, with 4 bases in the middle. The CDR3 sequence is 11 residues long. The CDR3 loop is CASSFRETQYF. In nucleotides, the CDR3 is TGTGCCAGCAGTTTCCGGGAGACCCAGTACTTC.

The V call is TRBV5-4, the J call TRBJ2-7; D may be TRBD1 (5 bases). The germline gives CDR1 SGHNT, CDR2 YYREEE (reference sequence). The CDR3 consists of 15 residues. Trimming cost V 1 base and J 5 bases, with 16 bases left between them. CDR3 DNA sequence: TGTGCCAGCAGCTTGTGGGCAGGGAAGGACCACGAGCAGTACTTC. Amino acids: CASSLWAGKDHEQYF.

The chain joins TRBV6-2 or TRBV6-3 to TRBJ2-7; maybe TRBD2 (6 bases). Trimming left V 0 bases short and J 2 bases short, with 14 bases between. Looked up from germline, CDR1 is MNHEY and CDR2 is SVGEGT. The CDR3 totals 16 residues. Here the CDR3 DNA reads TGTGCCAGCAGTTACTCTACTGCGGGGATGGCCTACGAGCAGTACTTC. It encodes CASSYSTAGMAYEQYF.